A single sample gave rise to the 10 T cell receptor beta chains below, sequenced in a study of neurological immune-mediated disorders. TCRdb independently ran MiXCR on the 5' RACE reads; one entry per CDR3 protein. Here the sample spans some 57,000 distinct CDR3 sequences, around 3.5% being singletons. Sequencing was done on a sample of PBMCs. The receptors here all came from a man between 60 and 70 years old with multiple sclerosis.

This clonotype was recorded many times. As DNA, the CDR3 is TGCGCCAGCAACTCAGGGGGAAGCACAGATACGCAGTATTTT. It yields the protein CASNSGGSTDTQYF. This chain connects TRBV5-1 to TRBJ2-3; 7 bases match TRBD1. Unmatched junction bases numbered 4, after V lost 6 bases and J lost 0 bases. Germline CDR1 reads SGHRS; CDR2 reads YFSETQ. The CDR3 runs 14 residues. Full variable domain (missing parts from reference TRBV5-1 and TRBJ2-3): KAGVTQTPRYLIKTRGQQVTLSCSPISGHRSVSWYQQTPGQGLQFLFEYFSETQRNKGNFPGRFSGRQFSNSRSEMNVSTLELGDSALYLCASNSGGSTDTQYFGPGTRLTVL.

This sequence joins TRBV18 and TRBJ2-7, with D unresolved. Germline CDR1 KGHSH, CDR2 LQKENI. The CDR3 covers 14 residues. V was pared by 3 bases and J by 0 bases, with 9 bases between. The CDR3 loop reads CASSPILDSYEQYF. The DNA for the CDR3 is TGTGCCAGCTCACCGATTCTTGACTCCTACGAGCAGTACTTC.

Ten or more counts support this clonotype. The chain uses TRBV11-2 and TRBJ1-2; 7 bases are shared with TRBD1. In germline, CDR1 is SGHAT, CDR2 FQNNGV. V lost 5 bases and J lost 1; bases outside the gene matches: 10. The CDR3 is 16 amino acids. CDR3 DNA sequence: TGTGCCAGCAGCATTCGGACAGGCAGATTTAACTATGGCTACACCTTC. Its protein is CASSIRTGRFNYGYTF. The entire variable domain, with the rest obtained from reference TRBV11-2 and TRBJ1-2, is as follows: EAGVAQSPRYKIIEKRQSVAFWCNPISGHATLYWYQQILGQGPKLLIQFQNNGVVDDSQLPKDRFSAERLKGVDSTLKIQPAKLEDSAVYLCASSIRTGRFNYGYTFGSGTRLTVV.

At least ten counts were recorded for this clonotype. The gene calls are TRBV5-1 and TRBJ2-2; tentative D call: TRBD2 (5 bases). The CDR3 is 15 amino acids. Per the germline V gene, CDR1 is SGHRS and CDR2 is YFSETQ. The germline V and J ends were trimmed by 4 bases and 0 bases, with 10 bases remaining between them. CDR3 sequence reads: CASSRTGANTGELFF. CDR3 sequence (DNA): TGCGCCAGCAGCCGGACTGGGGCGAACACCGGGGAGCTGTTTTTT.

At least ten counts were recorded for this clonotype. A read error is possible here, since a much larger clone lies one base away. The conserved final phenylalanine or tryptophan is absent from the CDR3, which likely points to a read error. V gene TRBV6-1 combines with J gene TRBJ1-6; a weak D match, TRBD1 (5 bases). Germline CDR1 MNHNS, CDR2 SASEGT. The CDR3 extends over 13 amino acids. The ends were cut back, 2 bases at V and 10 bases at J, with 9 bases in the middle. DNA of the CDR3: TGTGCCAGCAGTGAACTAAGGGACTCACCCCTCCACTGT. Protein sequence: CASSELRDSPLHC.

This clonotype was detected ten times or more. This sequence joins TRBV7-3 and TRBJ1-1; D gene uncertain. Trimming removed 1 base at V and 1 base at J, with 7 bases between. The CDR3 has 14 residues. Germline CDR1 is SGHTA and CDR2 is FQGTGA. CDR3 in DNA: TGTGCCAGCAGCTTAAGGCCGACGAACACTGAAGCTTTCTTT. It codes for CASSLRPTNTEAFF.

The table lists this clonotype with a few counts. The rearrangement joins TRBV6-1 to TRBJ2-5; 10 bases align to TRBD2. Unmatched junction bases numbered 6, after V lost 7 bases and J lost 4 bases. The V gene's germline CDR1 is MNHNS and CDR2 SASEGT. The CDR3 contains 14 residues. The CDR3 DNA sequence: TGTGCCAGCAAAGAGGGACTAGCGAGAGAGACCCAGTACTTC. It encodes CASKEGLARETQYF.

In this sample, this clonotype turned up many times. CDR3 in amino acids: CASSSTGTPGNTIYF. CDR3 sequence (DNA): TGTGCCAGCAGCAGTACAGGTACCCCTGGAAACACCATATATTTT. The V call is TRBV6-5, the J call TRBJ1-3; TRBD1 is a possible D gene (5 bases). CDR3 length: 15 amino acids. V lost 6 bases to trimming and J lost 2 bases, with 14 bases between them. Germline V gene lookup returns CDR1 MNHEY and CDR2 SVGAGI.

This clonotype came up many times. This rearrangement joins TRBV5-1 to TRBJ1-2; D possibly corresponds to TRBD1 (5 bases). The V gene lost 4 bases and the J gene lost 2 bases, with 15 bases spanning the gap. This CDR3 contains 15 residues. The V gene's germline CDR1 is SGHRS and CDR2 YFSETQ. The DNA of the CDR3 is TGCGCCAGCAGCGCCCGGGACGGGGTCAACTATGGCTACACCTTC. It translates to CASSARDGVNYGYTF.

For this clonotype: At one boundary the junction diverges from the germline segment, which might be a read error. CDR3 DNA sequence: TGTGCCAGCTCCATAGCGGGCCCGGACACCGTGGAGCTGTTTTTT. Translation: CASSIAGPDTVELFF. V and J are TRBV18 and TRBJ2-2; 7 bases agree with TRBD2. The length of the CDR3 is 15 residues. Germline lookup yields CDR1 KGHSH and CDR2 LQKENI.